The TCR beta chain described here comes from a study of blood T cell repertoires in COVID-19. This clone appeared once. Generated by immunoSEQ multiplex PCR, the TCRdb table keeps only in-frame clones and is missing some. The data contain roughly 230,000 clones, 82% of them singletons. This receptor was taken from a woman of 80 years or more with acute or convalescent COVID-19. Source material: peripheral blood.

The CDR3 nucleotides read TGTGCCAGCAGCTTATTCAGCGTCGGGTACGGCTACACCTTC. As protein: CASSLFSVGYGYTF. The chain employs TRBV7-9 and TRBJ1-2; D unresolved. Germline V gives CDR1 SEHNR, CDR2 FQNEAQ (reference sequence). CDR3 length: 14 residues. Trimming removed 2 bases from V and 8 bases from J, with 15 bases in between.